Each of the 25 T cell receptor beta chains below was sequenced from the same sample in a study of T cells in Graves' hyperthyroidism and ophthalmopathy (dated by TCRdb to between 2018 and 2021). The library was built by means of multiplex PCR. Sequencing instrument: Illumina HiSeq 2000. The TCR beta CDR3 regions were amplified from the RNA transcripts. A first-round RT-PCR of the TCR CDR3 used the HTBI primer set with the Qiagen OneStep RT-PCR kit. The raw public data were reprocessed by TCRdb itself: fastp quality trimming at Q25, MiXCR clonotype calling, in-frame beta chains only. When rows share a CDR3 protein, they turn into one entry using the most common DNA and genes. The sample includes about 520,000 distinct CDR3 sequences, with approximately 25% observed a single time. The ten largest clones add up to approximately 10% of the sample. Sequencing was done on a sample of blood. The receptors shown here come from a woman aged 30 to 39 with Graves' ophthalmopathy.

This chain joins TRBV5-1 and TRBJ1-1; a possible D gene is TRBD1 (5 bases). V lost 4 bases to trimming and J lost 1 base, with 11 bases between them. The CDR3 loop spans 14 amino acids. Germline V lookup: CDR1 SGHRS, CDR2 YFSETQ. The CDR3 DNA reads TGCGCCAGCAGCCCCCGGGACGAGAACACTGAAGCTTTCTTT. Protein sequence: CASSPRDENTEAFF.

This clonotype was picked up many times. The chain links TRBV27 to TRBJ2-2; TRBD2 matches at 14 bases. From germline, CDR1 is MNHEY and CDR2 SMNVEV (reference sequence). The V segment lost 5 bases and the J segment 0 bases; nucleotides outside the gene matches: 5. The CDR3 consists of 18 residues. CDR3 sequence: CASSRGLAGATNTGELFF. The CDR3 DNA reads TGTGCCAGCAGTAGGGGACTAGCGGGGGCTACGAACACCGGGGAGCTGTTTTTT.

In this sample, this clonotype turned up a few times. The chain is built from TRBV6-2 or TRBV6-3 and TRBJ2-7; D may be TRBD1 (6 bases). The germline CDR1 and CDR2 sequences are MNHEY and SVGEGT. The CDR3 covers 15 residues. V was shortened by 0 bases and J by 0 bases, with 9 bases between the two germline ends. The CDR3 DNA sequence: TGTGCCAGCAGTTACTCGAGACAGGACTCCTACGAGCAGTACTTC. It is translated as CASSYSRQDSYEQYF.

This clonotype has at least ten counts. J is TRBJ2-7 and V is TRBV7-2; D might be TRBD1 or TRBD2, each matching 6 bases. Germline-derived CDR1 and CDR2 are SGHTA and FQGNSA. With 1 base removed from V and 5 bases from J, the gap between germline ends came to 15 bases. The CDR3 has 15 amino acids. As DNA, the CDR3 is TGTGCCAGCAGCTTAGTTTACCCGGGGGCGAACGAGCAGTACTTC. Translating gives CASSLVYPGANEQYF.

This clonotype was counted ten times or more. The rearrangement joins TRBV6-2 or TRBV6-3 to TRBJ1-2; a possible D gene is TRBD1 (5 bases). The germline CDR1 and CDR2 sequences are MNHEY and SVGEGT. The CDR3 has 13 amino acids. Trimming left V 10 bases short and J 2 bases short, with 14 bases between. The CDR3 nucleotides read TGTGCCATAAGATGGGACGGGAACTATGGCTACACCTTC. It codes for CAIRWDGNYGYTF.

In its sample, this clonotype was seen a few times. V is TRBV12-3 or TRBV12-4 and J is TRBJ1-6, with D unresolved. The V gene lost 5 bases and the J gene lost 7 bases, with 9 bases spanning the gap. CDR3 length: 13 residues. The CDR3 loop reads CASSDTANSPLHF. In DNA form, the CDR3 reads TGTGCCAGCAGTGATACGGCAAATTCACCCCTCCACTTT.

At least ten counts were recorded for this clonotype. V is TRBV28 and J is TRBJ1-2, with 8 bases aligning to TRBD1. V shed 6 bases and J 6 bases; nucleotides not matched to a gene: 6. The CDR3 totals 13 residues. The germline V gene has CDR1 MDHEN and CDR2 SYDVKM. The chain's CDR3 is CASSPDREHGYTF. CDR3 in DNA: TGTGCCAGCAGCCCGGACAGGGAGCATGGCTACACCTTC.

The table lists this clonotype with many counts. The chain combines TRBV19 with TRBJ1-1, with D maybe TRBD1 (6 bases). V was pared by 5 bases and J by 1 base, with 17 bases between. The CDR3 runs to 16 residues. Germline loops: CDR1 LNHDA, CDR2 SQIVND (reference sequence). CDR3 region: CASSGRSGTTNTEAFF. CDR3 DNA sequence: TGTGCCAGTAGTGGCCGATCCGGGACAACGAACACTGAAGCTTTCTTT.

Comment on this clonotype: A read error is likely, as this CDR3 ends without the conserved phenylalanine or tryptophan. The CDR3 DNA reads as TGCGCCAGCAGCGTGGGACTAGCGGGGGGGCGTGAGACCGGGGAGCTGTTTTTG. Translating gives CASSVGLAGGRETGELFL. The V gene is TRBV5-1, the J gene TRBJ2-2; TRBD2 agrees at 16 bases. The CDR3 has 18 amino acids. CDR1 is SGHRS, CDR2 YFSETQ, per germline. With 4 bases clipped from V and 5 bases from J, the junction kept 8 bases outside the gene matches.

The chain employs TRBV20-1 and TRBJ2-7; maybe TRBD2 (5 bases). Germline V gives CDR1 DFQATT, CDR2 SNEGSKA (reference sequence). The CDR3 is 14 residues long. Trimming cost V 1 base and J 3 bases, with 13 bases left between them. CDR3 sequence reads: CSARVGGTSYEQYF. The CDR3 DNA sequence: TGCAGTGCTAGAGTAGGAGGCACCAGCTACGAGCAGTACTTC.

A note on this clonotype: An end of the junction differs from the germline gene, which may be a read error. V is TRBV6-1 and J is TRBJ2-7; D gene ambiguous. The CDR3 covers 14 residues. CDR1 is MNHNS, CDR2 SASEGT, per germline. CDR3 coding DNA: TGTGCCAGCAGTCGAAGATTGCAGTCCTACGAGCAGTGCTTC. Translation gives CASSRRLQSYEQCF.

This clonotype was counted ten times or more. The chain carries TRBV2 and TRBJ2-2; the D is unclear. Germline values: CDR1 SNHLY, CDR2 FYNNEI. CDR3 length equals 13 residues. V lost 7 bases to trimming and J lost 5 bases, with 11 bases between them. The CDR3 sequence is CASTGQPTGELFF. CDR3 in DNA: TGTGCCAGCACAGGTCAGCCGACCGGGGAGCTGTTTTTT.

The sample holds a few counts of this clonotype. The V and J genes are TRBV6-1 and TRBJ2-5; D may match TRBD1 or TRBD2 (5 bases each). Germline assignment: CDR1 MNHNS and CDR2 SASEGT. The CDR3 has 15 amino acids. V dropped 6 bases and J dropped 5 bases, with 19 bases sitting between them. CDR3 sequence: CASSNVGGKGETQYF. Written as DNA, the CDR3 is TGTGCCAGCAGCAACGTTGGGGGAAAGGGGGAGACCCAGTACTTC.

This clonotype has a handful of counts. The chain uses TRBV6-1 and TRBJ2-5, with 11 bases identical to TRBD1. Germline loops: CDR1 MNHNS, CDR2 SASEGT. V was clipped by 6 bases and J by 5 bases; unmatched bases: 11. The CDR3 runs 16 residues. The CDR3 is CASSQPGQGGTETQYF. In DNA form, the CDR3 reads TGTGCCAGCAGCCAACCGGGACAGGGGGGTACGGAGACCCAGTACTTC.

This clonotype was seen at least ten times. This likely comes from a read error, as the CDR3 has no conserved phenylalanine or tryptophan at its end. CDR3 sequence (DNA): TGTGCCAGCAGTTATAGGATTGAAGCTTTCCTT. It codes for CASSYRIEAFL. This chain uses TRBV6-5 with TRBJ1-1; D is unclear. The CDR3 spans 11 residues. CDR1 MNHEY and CDR2 SVGAGI come from the germline V gene. Trimming removed 3 bases from V and 7 bases from J, with 6 bases in between.

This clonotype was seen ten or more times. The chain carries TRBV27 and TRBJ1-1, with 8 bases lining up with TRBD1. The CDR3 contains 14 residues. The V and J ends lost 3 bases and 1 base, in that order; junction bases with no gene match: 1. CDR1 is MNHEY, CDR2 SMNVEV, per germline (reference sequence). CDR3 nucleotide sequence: TGTGCCAGCAGTTTCGACAGGGGGAACACTGAAGCTTTCTTT. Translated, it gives CASSFDRGNTEAFF.

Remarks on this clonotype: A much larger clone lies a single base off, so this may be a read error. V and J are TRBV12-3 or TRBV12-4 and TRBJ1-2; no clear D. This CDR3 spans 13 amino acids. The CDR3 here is CASSFDDRYGYSF. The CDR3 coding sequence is TGTGCCAGCAGTTTTGATGACCGCTATGGCTACAGCTTC.

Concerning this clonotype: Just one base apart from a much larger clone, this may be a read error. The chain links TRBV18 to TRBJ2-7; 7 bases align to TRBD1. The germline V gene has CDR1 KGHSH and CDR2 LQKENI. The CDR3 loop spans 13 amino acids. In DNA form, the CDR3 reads TGTGGCAGCTCACCACCAGGGGGTGGGGAGCAGTACTTC. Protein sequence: CGSSPPGGGEQYF.

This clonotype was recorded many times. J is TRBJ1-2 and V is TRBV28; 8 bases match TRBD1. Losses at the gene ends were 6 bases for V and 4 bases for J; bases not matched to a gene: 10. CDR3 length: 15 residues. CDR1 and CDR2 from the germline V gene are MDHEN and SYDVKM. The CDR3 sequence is CASSSIAGGFYGYTF. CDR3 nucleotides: TGTGCCAGCAGCTCAATCGCAGGGGGCTTCTATGGCTACACCTTC.

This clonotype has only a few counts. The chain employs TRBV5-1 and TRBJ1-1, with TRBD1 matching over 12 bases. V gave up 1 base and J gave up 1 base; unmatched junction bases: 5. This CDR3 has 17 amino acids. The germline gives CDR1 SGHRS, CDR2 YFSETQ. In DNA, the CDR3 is TGCGCCAGCAGCTTGCTGGGACAGGGGGCCCCGAACACTGAAGCTTTCTTT. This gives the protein CASSLLGQGAPNTEAFF.

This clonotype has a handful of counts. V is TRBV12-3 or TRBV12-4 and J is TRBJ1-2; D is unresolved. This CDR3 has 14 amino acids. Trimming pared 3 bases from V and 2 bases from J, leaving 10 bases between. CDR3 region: CASSFLQKNYGYTF. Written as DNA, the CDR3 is TGTGCCAGCAGTTTCCTACAGAAAAACTATGGCTACACCTTC.

The CDR3 protein is CASSPVRQVSNQPQHF. The CDR3 DNA follows: TGTGCCAGCTCTCCAGTACGACAGGTTAGCAATCAGCCCCAGCATTTT. This chain joins TRBV18 and TRBJ1-5, with a possible D match to TRBD1 (6 bases). The germline V gene has CDR1 KGHSH and CDR2 LQKENI. Trimming pared 6 bases from V and 0 bases from J, leaving 15 bases between. The CDR3 has 16 amino acids.

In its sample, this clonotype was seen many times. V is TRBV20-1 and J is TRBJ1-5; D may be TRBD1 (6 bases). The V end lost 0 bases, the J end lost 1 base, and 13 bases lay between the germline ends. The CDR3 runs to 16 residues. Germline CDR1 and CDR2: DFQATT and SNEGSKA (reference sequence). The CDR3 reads CSARDRGTGSNQPQHF. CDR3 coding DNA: TGCAGTGCTAGAGATCGGGGAACAGGGAGCAATCAGCCCCAGCATTTT.

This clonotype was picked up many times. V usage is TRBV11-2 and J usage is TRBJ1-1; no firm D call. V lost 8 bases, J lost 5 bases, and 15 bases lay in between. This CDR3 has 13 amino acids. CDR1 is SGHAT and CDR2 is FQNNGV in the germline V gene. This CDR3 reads CASSAFGKTEAFF. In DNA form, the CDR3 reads TGTGCCAGCTCGGCGTTCGGGAAAACTGAAGCTTTCTTT.

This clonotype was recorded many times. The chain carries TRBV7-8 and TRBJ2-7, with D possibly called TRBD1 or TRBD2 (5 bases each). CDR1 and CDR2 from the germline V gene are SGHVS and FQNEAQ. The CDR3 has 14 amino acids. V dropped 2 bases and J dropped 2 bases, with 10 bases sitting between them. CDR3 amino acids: CASSLSQGAYEQYF. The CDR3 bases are TGTGCCAGCAGCTTATCTCAGGGAGCCTACGAGCAGTACTTC.